The subject of this entry is one T cell receptor beta chain. Its antigen is still unknown. This sample stems from a study of OX40 agonist ivuxolimab in advanced cancers. Clones were sequenced by immunoSEQ multiplex PCR, and TCRdb holds only the in-frame ones, with some missing. The sample lists about 91,000 clones, under 90% occurring once. Findings of the study overall: CD8+ T cells (on average) carried more expanded clones than CD4+ T cells. People who partly responded at 0.1-3.0 mg/kg had some of the least clonal expansion seen. Clonal expansion was seen in CD4+ and CD8+ blood T cells by week 6 at 0.1 to 3.0 mg/kg.

Researchers took blood at baseline, on cycle 4 day 1, and on cycle 7 day 1. Germline CDR1 and CDR2: MNHEY and SVGAGI. The V and J ends lost 7 bases and 1 base respectively, with 11 bases between them. This CDR3 contains 14 residues. This clonotype was sampled from an adult with an advanced solid tumor such as melanoma, head and neck, liver or kidney cancer. Sequenced material: CD4+ or CD8+ T cells sorted from blood, taken in a trial of the OX40 agonist ivuxolimab. This chain connects TRBV6-5 to TRBJ1-5, with D possibly matching TRBD1 (6 bases). CDR3 residues: CASKPGQSNQPQHF. CDR3 DNA: TGTGCCAGCAAGCCGGGACAAAGCAATCAGCCCCAGCATTTT.